Each of the 9 T cell receptor beta chains below was sequenced from the same sample in a study of T cells in Graves' hyperthyroidism and ophthalmopathy. TCR beta CDR3 regions were amplified from RNA transcripts. TCR CDR3 regions were first amplified by RT-PCR with HTBI primers. TCRdb used MiXCR to reprocess the multiplex PCR reads, holding one entry per CDR3 protein. Of roughly 500,000 distinct CDR3 sequences listed, approximately 15% are singletons. Sequencing was carried out using blood. The receptors shown here come from a young woman with Graves' hyperthyroidism that later progressed to Graves' ophthalmopathy.

The chain couples TRBV7-9 to TRBJ2-1; TRBD2 aligns across 8 bases. Germline CDR1 reads SEHNR; CDR2 reads FQNEAQ (reference sequence). The CDR3 contains 17 residues. J gave up 4 bases and V 4 bases, and 12 bases lay outside the gene matches. CDR3 sequence: CASSSHLTSGSYNEQFF. Here the CDR3 DNA reads TGTGCCAGCAGCTCCCACCTAACTAGCGGATCATACAATGAGCAGTTCTTC.

This clonotype appeared many times. V gene TRBV24-1 combines with J gene TRBJ2-1, with TRBD2 identical over 13 bases. Germline V CDR1 and CDR2: KGHDR, SFDVKD. The length of the CDR3 is 20 residues. V was pared by 3 bases and J by 7 bases, with 17 bases of the junction left unmatched. The CDR3 loop is CATSDHTSGRADRGRNEQFF. In nucleotides, the CDR3 is TGTGCCACCAGTGATCACACTAGCGGGAGGGCCGATCGAGGGAGGAATGAGCAGTTCTTC.

This clonotype showed up many times. The V and J genes are TRBV3-1 and TRBJ2-4; D is unclear. Germline V gives CDR1 LGHDT, CDR2 YNNKEL (reference sequence). This CDR3 comprises 12 residues. V was clipped by 5 bases and J by 5 bases, with 7 bases between them. CDR3 residues: CASSYSENIQYF. The CDR3 DNA reads TGTGCCAGCAGCTACAGTGAAAACATTCAGTACTTC.

Of note for this clonotype: The junction departs from germline at one end; a sequencing error may be responsible. The chain uses TRBV6-1 and TRBJ2-2; D is uncertain. The CDR3 runs to 14 residues. The germline gives CDR1 MNHNS, CDR2 SASEGT. The CDR3 DNA reads TGTGCCAGCAAGGTTCTACCGAACATCGGGGAGCTGTTTTTT. Its translation is CASKVLPNIGELFF.

This clonotype was counted only a few times. A much bigger clone sits one base away, suggesting this may be a read error. The chain recombines TRBV11-2 with TRBJ2-1; D remains unclear. CDR1 SGHAT and CDR2 FQNNGV come from the germline V gene. The CDR3 has 14 residues. The CDR3 loop reads CASSFGVSYNGQFF. CDR3 bases: TGTGCCAGCAGCTTCGGTGTGAGCTACAATGGGCAGTTCTTC.

This clonotype occurred many times. The V call is TRBV10-3, the J call TRBJ1-4; D uncertain. The CDR3 extends over 13 amino acids. Trimming removed 6 bases at V and 5 bases at J, with 10 bases between. Germline values: CDR1 ENHRY, CDR2 SYGVKD. The CDR3 nucleotides read TGTGCCATCAGGACGGAAGAAAATGAAAAACTGTTTTTT. Encoded protein: CAIRTEENEKLFF.

The sample holds many counts of this clonotype. This rearrangement joins TRBV30 to TRBJ1-1; 9 bases fit TRBD1. Germline CDR1 reads GTSNPN; CDR2 reads SVGIG (reference sequence). This CDR3 spans 13 amino acids. Unmatched junction bases numbered 5, after V lost 5 bases and J lost 4 bases. CDR3 sequence (DNA): TGTGCCTGGGCTACAGGGGGCGGCACTGAAGCTTTCTTT. Protein: CAWATGGGTEAFF.

At least ten counts were recorded for this clonotype. This chain uses TRBV24-1 with TRBJ2-1; 11 bases map to TRBD2. CDR3 length: 15 amino acids. Trimming at V came to 3 bases and at J to 8 bases, leaving 5 bases not matched to a gene. Germline V lookup: CDR1 KGHDR, CDR2 SFDVKD. CDR3 coding DNA: TGTGCCACCAGTGATACTAGCGGGAGAGGCTATGAGCAGTTCTTC. Translating it yields CATSDTSGRGYEQFF.

This clonotype was seen at least ten times. The chain is built from TRBV11-2 and TRBJ1-1, with D uncertain. V lost 3 bases to trimming and J lost 9 bases, with 14 bases between them. Germline V gene sequence: CDR1 SGHAT, CDR2 FQNNGV. This CDR3 is 13 amino acids long. The CDR3, as DNA: TGTGCCAGCAGCTTGTTCCAAGGGCAGAAAGCTTTCTTT. Its protein is CASSLFQGQKAFF.